Sequencing of this T cell receptor (beta chain) was carried out in a study of identical twins. General observations from the study: The models systematically underestimated how much out-of-frame TCR alpha was shared in monozygotic twins.

From the 5' RACE reads, TCRdb called clonotypes with MiXCR, one entry per CDR3 protein. The sample has 690,000 or so distinct CDR3 sequences, over 8.5% seen once. V was clipped by 5 bases and J by 3 bases, with 13 bases between them. The V gene's germline CDR1 is SEHNR and CDR2 FQNEAQ (reference sequence). CDR3 length: 14 amino acids. Regarding this clonotype: Its antigen remains unknown.

These same records also appear under a second study, on yellow fever vaccine responses in identical twins.

The specimen was PBMCs. The rearrangement joins TRBV7-9 to TRBJ2-5, with D tentatively TRBD2 (5 bases). This clonotype was sampled from a woman aged 18-29 years in good health. DNA for the CDR3: TGTGCCAGCAGCACCCAACCCGGGAAAGAGACCCAGTACTTC. Translated: CASSTQPGKETQYF.